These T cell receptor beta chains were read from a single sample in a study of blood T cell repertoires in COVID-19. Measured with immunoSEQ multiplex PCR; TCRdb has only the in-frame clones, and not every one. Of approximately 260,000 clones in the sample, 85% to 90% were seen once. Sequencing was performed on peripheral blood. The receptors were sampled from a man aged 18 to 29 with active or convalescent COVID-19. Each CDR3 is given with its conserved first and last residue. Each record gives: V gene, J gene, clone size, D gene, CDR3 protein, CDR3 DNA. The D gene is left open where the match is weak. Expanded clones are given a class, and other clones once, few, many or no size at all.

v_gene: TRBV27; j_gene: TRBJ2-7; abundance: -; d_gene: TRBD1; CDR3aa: CASSRGQGGSYEQYF; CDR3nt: TGTGCCAGCAGCCGCGGACAGGGGGGTTCCTACGAGCAGTACTTC
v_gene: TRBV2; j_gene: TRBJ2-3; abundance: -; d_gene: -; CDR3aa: CASILNPTDTQYF; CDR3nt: TGTGCCAGCATCTTAAATCCCACAGATACGCAGTATTTT
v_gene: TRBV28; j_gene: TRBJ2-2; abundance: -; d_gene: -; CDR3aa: CASSSGTGTGELFF; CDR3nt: TGTGCCAGCAGTTCCGGGACTGGTACCGGGGAGCTGTTTTTT
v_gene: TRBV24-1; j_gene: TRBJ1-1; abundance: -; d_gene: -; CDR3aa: CATSDPSRGTEAFF; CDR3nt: TGTGCCACCAGTGACCCGTCCCGGGGCACTGAAGCTTTCTTT
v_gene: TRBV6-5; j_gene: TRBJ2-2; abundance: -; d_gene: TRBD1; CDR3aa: CASTHRGIHTGELFF; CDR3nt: TGTGCCAGCACCCACAGGGGGATCCACACCGGGGAGCTGTTTTTT
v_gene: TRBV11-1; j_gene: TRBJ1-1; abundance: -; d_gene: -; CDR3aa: CASSFRQNTEAFF; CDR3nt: TGTGCCAGCAGCTTTAGACAGAACACTGAAGCTTTCTTT
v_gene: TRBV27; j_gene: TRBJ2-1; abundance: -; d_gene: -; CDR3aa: CASSLPDYNEQFF; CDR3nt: TGTGCCAGCAGTTTACCAGATTACAATGAGCAGTTCTTC
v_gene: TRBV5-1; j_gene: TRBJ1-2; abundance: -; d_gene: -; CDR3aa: CASSLSQSYGYTF; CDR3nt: TGCGCCAGCAGCTTGTCCCAGTCCTATGGCTACACCTTC
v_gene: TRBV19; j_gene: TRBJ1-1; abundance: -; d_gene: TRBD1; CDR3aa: CASRGVQGATWGTEAFF; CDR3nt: TGTGCCAGTAGGGGCGTACAGGGGGCCACCTGGGGGACTGAAGCTTTCTTT
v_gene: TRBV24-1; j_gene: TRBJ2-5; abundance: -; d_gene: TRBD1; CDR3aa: CATSPNRDRQETQYF; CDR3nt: TGTGCCACCAGTCCTAACCGGGACAGACAAGAGACCCAGTACTTC
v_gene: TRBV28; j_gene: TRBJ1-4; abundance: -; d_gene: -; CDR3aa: CASSLDGFLEKLFF; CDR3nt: TGTGCCAGCAGTTTAGACGGGTTCCTCGAAAAACTGTTTTTT
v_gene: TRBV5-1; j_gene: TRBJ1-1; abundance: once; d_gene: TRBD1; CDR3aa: CASRGQGEAFF; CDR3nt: TGCGCCAGCAGGGGACAGGGCGAGGCTTTCTTT
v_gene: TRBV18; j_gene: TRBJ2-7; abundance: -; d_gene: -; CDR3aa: CASSPLQGGGNEQYF; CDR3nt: TGTGCCAGCTCGCCACTACAGGGAGGGGGGAACGAGCAGTACTTC
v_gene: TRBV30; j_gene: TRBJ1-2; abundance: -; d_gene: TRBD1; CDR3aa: CAWSEGRGYYGYTF; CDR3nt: TGTGCCTGGAGTGAGGGCAGGGGGTACTATGGCTACACCTTC
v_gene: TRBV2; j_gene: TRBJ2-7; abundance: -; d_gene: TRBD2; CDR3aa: CASSGGRTSVYEQYF; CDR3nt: TGTGCCAGCAGTGGAGGGCGGACTAGCGTTTACGAGCAGTACTTC
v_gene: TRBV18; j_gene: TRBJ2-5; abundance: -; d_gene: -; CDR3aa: CASSSGDQETQYF; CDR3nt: TGTGCCAGCTCGTCGGGGGACCAAGAGACCCAGTACTTC
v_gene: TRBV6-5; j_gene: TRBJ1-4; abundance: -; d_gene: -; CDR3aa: CASTPGGTRGEKLFF; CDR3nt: TGTGCCAGCACCCCCGGCGGGACGCGAGGCGAAAAACTGTTTTTT
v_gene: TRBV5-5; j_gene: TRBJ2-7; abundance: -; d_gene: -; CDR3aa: CASSLRVSGGYEQYF; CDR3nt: TGTGCCAGCAGCTTAAGGGTGTCAGGAGGGTACGAGCAGTACTTC
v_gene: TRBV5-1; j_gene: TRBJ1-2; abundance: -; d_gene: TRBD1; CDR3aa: CASSSSNTGANGYTF; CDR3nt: TGCGCCAGCAGCTCATCAAATACAGGGGCTAATGGCTACACCTTC
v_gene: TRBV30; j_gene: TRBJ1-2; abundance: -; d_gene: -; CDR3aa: CAWNPTGGSFYGYTF; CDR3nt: TGTGCCTGGAACCCCACGGGGGGGTCCTTCTATGGCTACACCTTC
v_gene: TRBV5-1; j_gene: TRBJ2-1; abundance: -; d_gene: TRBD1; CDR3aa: CASSLGQGHGNEQFF; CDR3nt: TGCGCCAGCAGCCTTGGACAGGGGCATGGCAATGAGCAGTTCTTC
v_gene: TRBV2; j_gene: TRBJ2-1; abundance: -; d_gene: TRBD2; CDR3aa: CASAPGSGGYNEQFF; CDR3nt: TGTGCCAGCGCCCCAGGGAGCGGGGGCTACAATGAGCAGTTCTTC
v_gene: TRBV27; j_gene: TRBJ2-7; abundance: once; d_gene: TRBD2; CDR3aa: CASSLASGRIGEQYF; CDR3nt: TGTGCCAGCAGTTTAGCTAGCGGGAGGATAGGCGAGCAGTACTTC
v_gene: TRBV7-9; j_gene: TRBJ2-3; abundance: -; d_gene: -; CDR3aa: CASSLLMPGARYF; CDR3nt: TGTGCCAGCAGCTTATTGATGCCAGGGGCCAGGTATTTT
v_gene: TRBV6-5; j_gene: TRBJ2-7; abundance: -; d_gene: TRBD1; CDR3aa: CASSTDRATYEQYF; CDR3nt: TGTGCCAGCAGTACCGACAGGGCTACCTACGAGCAGTACTTC
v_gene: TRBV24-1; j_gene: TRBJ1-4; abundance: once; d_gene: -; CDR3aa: CATSGGGEKLFF; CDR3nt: TGTGCCACCAGTGGAGGTGGTGAAAAACTGTTTTTT
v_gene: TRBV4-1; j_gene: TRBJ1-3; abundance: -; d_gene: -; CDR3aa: CASSQDILQGAGNTIYF; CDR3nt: TGCGCCAGCAGCCAAGACATTTTGCAGGGCGCGGGAAACACCATATATTTT
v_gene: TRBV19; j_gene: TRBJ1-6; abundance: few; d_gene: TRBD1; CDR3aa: CASSRQGGKNSPLHF; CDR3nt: TGTGCCAGTAGTAGACAGGGAGGCAAAAATTCACCCCTCCACTTT
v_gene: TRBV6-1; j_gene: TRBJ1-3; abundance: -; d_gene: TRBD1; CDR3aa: CASSATGIISGNTIYF; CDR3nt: TGTGCCAGCAGTGCGACAGGGATTATCTCTGGAAACACCATATATTTT
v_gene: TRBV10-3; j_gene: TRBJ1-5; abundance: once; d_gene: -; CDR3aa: CAIGSGGHQPQHF; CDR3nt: TGTGCCATCGGATCGGGGGGACATCAGCCCCAGCATTTT
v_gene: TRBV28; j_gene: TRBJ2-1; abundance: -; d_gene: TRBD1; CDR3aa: CASSPGQLNYNEQFF; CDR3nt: TGTGCCAGCAGTCCGGGACAGCTCAACTACAATGAGCAGTTCTTC
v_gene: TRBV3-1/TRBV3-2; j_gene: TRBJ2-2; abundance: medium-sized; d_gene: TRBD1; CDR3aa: CASSQVDRVAGELFF; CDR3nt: TGTGCCAGCAGCCAAGTTGACAGGGTGGCCGGGGAGCTGTTTTTT
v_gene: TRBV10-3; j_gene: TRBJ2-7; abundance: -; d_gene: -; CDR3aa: CAIRASAQGTNEQYF; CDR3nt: TGTGCCATCAGAGCCTCAGCGCAGGGTACTAACGAGCAGTACTTC
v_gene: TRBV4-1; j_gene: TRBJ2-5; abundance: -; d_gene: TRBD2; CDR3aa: CASSLGLAEETQYF; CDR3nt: TGCGCCAGCAGCCTAGGACTAGCGGAAGAGACCCAGTACTTC
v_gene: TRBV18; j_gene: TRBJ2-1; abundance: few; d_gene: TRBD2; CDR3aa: CASSPGSGRDNEQFF; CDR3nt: TGTGCCAGCTCACCAGGTAGCGGGAGGGATAATGAGCAGTTCTTC
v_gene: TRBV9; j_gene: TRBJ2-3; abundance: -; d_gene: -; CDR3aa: CASSVGTPTGTQYF; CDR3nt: TGTGCCAGCAGCGTCGGGACTCCGACCGGCACGCAGTATTTT
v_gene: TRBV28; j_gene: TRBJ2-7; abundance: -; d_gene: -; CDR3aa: CASNHQGIGEQYF; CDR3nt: TGTGCCAGCAACCACCAGGGTATCGGCGAGCAGTACTTC